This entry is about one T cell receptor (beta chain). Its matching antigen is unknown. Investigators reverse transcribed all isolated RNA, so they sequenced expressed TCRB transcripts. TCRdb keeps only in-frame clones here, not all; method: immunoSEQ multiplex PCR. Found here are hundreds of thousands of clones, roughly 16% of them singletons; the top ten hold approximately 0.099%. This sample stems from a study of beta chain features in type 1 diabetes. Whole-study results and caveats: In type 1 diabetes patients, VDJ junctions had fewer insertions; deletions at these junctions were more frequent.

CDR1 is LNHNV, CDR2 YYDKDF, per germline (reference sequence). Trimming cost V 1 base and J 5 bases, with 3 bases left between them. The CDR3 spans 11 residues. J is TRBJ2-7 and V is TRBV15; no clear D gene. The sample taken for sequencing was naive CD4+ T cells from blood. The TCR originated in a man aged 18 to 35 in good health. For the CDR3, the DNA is TGTGCCACCAGCAGAGGGGACGAGCAGTACTTC. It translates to CATSRGDEQYF.